This T cell receptor (beta chain) was sequenced for a study of OX40 agonist ivuxolimab in advanced cancers. Looking at the study overall: Aged about 20 to 85 with a mean of approximately 57 years, they were less than 90% male. Three partial responders included one hepatocellular carcinoma patient and two cutaneous melanoma patients. Anti-PD-1, anti-PD-L1 or anti-CTLA-4 therapy given earlier was allowed, and roughly 38% had some.

Patients were excluded for autoimmune disease history or systemic immunosuppression. The germline V and J ends were trimmed by 1 base and 3 bases, with 4 bases remaining between them. Germline CDR1 and CDR2: SGHRS and YFSETQ. This CDR3 is 12 amino acids long. Sequencing was performed with immunoSEQ multiplex PCR; in TCRdb, only in-frame clones are kept and a portion is missing. This table holds about 18,000 clones, 70% to 80% found once. The chain has TRBV5-1 and TRBJ1-2; no definite D call. The TCR originated in an adult with an advanced solid tumor such as melanoma, head and neck, liver or kidney cancer. The starting material was CD4+ or CD8+ T cells sorted from blood, obtained in a trial of the OX40 agonist ivuxolimab. For the CDR3, the DNA is TGCGCCAGCAGCTTGCCAGACTATGGCTACACCTTC. It encodes CASSLPDYGYTF.